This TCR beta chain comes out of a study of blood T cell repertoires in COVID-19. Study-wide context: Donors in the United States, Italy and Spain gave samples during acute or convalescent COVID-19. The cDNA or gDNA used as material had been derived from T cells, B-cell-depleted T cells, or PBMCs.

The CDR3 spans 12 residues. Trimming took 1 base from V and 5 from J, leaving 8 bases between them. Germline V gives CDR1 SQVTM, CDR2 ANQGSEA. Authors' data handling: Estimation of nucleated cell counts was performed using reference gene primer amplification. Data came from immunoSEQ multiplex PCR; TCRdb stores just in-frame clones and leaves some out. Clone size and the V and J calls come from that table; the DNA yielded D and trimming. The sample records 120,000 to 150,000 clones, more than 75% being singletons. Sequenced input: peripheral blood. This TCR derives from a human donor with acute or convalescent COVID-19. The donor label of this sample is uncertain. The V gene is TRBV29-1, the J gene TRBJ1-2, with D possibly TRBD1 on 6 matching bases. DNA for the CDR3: TGCAGCGTTGAAGGGACAGTTTATGGCTACACCTTC. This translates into CSVEGTVYGYTF.